This T cell receptor beta chain was sequenced during a study of human T cells and chemical hapten exposure. The overall study: Patch tests delivered 0.01% DPC to the upper back and were evaluated at 6 days.

The germline V and J ends were trimmed by 3 bases and 5 bases, with 8 bases remaining between them. This CDR3 has 12 residues. The germline V gene has CDR1 KGHSH and CDR2 LQKENI. The library gave individual cDNA molecules unique molecular identifiers. TCRdb re-called the RACE reads with MiXCR, one entry per CDR3 protein. The sample gives around 360,000 distinct CDR3 sequences, more than 5% of which show up once; over 5.5% is in the top ten. Noted time point: patch test 2, 6 weeks after DPC sensitization. Treatment denoted: therapeutic diphenylcyclopropenone sensitization with weekly scalp DPC. This TCR was sampled from a woman between 18 and 30 years old with alopecia areata. Some clones in this sample may be carry-over from other donors' samples. Specimen: whole blood, collected in connection with sensitization to the hapten diphenylcyclopropenone (DPC). The V and J genes are TRBV18 and TRBJ2-7, with D perhaps being TRBD1 or TRBD2 (5 bases each). CDR3 bases: TGTGCCAGCTCACCGGGACGGGACGAGCAGTACTTC. Its translation: CASSPGRDEQYF.